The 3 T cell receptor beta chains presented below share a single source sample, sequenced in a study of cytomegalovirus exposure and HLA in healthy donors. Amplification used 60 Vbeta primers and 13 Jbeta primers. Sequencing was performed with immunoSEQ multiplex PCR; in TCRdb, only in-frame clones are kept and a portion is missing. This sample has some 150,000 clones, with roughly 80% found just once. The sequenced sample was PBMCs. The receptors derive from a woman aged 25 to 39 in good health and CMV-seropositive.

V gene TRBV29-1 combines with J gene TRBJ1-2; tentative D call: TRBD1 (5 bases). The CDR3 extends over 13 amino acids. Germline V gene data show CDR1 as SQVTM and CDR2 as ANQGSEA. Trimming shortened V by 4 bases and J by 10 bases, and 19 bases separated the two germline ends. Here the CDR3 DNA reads TGCAGCGTTGCACCGAGTGGGGCTTTGTTCTACACCTTC. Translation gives CSVAPSGALFYTF.

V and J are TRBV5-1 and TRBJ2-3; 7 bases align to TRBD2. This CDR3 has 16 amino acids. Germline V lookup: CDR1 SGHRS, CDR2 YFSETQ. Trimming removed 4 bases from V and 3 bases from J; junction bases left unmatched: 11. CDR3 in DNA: TGCGCCAGCAGCACCGGATTCGGGGGAGGGACAGATACGCAGTATTTT. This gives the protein CASSTGFGGGTDTQYF.

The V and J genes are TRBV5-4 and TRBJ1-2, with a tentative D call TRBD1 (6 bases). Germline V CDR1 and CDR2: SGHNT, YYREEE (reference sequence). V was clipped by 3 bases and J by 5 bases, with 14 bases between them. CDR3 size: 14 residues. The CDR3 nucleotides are TGTGCCAGCAGCTCACACAGGGACCTGTATGGCTACACCTTC. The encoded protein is CASSSHRDLYGYTF.